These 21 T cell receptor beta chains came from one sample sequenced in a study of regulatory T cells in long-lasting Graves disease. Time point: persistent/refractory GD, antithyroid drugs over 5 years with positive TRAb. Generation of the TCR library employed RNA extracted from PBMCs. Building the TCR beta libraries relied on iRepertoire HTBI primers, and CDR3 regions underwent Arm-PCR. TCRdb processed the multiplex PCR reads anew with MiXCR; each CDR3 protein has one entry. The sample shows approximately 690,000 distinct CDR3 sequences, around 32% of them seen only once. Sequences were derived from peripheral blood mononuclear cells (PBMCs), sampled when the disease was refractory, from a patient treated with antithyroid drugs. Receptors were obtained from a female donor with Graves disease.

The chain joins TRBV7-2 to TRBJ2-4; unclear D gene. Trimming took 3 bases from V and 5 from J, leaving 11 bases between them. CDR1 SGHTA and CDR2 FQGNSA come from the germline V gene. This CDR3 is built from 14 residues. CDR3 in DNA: TGTGCCAGCAGCTTTCGGAGAGTCCAAAACATTCAGTACTTC. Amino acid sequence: CASSFRRVQNIQYF. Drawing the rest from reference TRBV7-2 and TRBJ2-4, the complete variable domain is GAGVSQSPSNKVTEKGKDVELRCDPISGHTALYWYRQSLGQGLEFLIYFQGNSAPDKSGLPSDRFSAERTGGSVSTLTIQRTQQEDSAVYLCASSFRRVQNIQYFGAGTRLSVL.

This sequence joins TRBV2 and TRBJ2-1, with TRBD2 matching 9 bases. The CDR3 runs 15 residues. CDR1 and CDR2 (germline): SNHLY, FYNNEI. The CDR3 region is CATGGGGSSYNEQFF. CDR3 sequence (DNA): TGTGCGACGGGCGGGGGGGGCAGCTCCTACAATGAGCAGTTCTTC.

CDR3 residues: CAISALDEQYF. The CDR3 coding sequence is TGTGCCATCAGTGCCTTGGACGAGCAGTACTTC. The chain joins TRBV10-3 to TRBJ2-7; D unresolved. This CDR3 is built from 11 residues. With 4 bases removed from V and 5 bases from J, the gap between germline ends came to 6 bases. Germline CDR1 ENHRY, CDR2 SYGVKD.

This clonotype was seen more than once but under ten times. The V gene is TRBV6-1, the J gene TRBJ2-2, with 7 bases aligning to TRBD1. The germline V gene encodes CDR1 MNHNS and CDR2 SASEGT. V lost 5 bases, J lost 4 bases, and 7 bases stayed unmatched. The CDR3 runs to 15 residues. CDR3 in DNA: TGTGCCAGCAGTATAACAGGGGTCGGCACCGGGGAGCTGTTTTTT. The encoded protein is CASSITGVGTGELFF.

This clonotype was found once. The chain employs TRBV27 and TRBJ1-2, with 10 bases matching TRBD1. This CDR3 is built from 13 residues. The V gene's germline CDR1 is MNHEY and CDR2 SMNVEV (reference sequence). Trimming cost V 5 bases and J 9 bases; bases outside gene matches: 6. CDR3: CASSPGQGERYTF. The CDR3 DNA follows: TGTGCCAGCAGTCCAGGACAGGGGGAGCGCTACACCTTC.

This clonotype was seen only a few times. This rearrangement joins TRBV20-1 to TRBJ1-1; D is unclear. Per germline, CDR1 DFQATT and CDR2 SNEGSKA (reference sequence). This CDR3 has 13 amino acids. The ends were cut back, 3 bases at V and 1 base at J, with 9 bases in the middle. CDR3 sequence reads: CSARRSTNTEAFF. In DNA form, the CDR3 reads TGCAGTGCTAGGAGATCTACGAACACTGAAGCTTTCTTT.

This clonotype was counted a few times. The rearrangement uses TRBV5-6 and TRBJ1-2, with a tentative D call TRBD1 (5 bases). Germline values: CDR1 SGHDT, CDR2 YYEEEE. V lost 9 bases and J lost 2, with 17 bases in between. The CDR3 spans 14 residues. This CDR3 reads CATAGQLGNYGYTF. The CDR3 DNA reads TGTGCCACGGCAGGGCAGCTAGGGAACTATGGCTACACCTTC.

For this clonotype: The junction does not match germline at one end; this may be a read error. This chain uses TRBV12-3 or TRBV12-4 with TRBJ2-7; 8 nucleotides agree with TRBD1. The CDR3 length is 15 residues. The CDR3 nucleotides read TGTGCCAGCAGTAGGGGACAGGTAATTCTCTACGGGCAGTACTTC. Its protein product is CASSRGQVILYGQYF.

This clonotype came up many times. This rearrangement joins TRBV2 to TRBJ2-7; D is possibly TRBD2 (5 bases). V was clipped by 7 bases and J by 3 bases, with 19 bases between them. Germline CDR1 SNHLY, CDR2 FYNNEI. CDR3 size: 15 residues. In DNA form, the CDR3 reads TGTGCCAGCATTAACCCTGGCGGGTTATTCTACGAGCAGTACTTC. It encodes CASINPGGLFYEQYF.

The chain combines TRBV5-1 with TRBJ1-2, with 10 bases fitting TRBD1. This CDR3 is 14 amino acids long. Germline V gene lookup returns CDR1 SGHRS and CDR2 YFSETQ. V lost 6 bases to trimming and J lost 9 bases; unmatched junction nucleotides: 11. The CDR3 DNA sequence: TGCGCCAGCATCTTAGACACGGGACAGGGGCGCTACACCTTC. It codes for CASILDTGQGRYTF.

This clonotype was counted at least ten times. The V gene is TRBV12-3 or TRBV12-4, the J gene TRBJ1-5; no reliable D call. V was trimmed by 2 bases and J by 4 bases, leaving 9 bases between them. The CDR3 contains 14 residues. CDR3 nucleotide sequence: TGTGCCAGCAGTTTAAGCCACCTAAATCAGCCCCAGCATTTT. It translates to CASSLSHLNQPQHF.

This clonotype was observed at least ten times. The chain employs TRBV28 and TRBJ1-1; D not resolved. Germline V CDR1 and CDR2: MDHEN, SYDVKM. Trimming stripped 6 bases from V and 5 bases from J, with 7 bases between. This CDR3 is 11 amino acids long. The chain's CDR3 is CASSYRTEAFF. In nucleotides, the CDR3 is TGTGCCAGCAGCTACCGGACTGAAGCTTTCTTT.

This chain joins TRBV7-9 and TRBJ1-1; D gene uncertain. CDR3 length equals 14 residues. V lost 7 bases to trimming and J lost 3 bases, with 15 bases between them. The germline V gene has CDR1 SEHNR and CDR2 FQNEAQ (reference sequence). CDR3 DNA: TGTGCCAGCACCTCCACAGAGCGGCACACTGAAGCTTTCTTT. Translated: CASTSTERHTEAFF.

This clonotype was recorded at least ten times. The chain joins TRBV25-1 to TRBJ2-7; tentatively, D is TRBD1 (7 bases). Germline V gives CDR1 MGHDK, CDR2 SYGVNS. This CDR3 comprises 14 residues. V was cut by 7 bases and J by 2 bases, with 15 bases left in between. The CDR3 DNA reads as TGTGCCAGCACCCCCAGGGGGGATACCTACGAGCAGTACTTC. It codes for CASTPRGDTYEQYF.

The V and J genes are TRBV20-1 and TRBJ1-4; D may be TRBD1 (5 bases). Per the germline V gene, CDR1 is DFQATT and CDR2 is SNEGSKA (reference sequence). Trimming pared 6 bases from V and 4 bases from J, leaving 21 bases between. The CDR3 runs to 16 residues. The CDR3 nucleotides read TGCAGTGCCAATTTTATGGGACGGGGACTTAATGAAAAACTGTTTTTT. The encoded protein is CSANFMGRGLNEKLFF.

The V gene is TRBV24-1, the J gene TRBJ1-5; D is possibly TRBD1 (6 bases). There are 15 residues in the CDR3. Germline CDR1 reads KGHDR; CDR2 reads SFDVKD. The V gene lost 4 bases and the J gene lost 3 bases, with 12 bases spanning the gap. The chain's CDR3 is CATSDPTGDNQPQHF. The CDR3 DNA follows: TGTGCCACCAGTGACCCGACAGGAGACAATCAGCCCCAGCATTTT.

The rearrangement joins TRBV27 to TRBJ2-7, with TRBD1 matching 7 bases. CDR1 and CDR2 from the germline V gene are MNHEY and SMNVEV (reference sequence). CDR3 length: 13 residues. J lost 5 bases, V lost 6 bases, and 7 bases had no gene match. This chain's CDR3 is CASSIQGSHEQYF. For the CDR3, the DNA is TGTGCCAGCAGCATACAGGGGTCCCACGAGCAGTACTTC.

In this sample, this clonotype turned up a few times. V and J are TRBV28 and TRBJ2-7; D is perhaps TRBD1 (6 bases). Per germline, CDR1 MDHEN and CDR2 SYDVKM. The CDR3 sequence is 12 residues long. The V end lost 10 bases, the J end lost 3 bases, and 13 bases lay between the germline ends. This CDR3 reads CANGVGGYEQYF. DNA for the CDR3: TGTGCCAACGGCGTAGGGGGCTACGAGCAGTACTTC.

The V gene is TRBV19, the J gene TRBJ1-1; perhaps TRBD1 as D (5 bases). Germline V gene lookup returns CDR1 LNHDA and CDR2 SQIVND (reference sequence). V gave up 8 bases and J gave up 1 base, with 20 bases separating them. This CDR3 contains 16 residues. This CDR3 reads CASFEGQGSGNTEAFF. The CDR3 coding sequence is TGTGCCAGTTTTGAAGGGCAGGGCTCGGGGAACACTGAAGCTTTCTTT.

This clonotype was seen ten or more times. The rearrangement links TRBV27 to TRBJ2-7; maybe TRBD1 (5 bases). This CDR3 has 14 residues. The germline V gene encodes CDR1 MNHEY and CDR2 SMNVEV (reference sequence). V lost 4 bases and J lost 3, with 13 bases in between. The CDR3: CASSSPSTDYEQYF. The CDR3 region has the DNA TGTGCCAGCAGTTCCCCCTCGACAGACTACGAGCAGTACTTC.

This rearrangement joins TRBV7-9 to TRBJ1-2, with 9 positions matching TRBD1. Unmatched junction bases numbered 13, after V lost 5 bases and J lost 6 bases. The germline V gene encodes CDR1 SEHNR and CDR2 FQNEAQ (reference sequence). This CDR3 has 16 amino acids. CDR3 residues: CASSDSTGGERDGYTF. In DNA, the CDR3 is TGTGCCAGCAGCGATTCGACAGGGGGGGAGAGGGATGGCTACACCTTC.